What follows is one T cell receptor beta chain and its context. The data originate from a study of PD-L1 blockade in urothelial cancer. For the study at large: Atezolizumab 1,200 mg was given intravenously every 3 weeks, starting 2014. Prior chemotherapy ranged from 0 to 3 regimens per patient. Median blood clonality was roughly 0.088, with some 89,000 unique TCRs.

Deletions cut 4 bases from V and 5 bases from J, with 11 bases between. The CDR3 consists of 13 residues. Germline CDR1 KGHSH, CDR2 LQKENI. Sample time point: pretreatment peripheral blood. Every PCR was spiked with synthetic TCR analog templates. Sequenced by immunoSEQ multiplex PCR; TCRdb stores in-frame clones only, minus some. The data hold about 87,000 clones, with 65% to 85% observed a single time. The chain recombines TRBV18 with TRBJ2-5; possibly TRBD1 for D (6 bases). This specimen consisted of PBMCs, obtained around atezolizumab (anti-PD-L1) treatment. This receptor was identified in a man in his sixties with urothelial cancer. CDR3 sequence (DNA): TGTGCCAGCTCACAAGGACAGATGGAGACCCAGTACTTC. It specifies CASSQGQMETQYF.